This T cell receptor (beta chain) was obtained from a study of T-cell reconstitution after alpha-beta-depleted transplantation in children. Overall study results and limits: Surviving recipient T cells and thymic progenitors underlay high day-60 TCRbeta diversity in some patients. Alpha-beta T cells about two months after transplant reportedly derived from several hundred expanded graft clones.

Germline V gene sequence: CDR1 SGHRS, CDR2 YFSETQ. The CDR3 contains 16 residues. Trimming pared 0 bases from V and 6 bases from J, leaving 16 bases between. A note on this clonotype: Its antigen remains unknown.

Preparing the TCRbeta library involved the use of unique molecular identifiers. TCRdb recomputed calls from the PCR reads with MiXCR, one row per CDR3 protein. The sample has around 670,000 distinct CDR3 sequences, roughly 14% seen once. This TCR derives from a girl aged 2 to 10 with congenital amegakaryocytic thrombocytopenia, due to receive a stem cell transplant. The starting material was PBMCs, obtained before TCRalphabeta/CD19-depleted stem cell transplant. This sequence joins TRBV5-1 and TRBJ2-1; D not resolved. Here the CDR3 DNA reads TGCGCCAGCAGCTTGGTGGGCGGACGCAAAGGCAATGAGCAGTTCTTC. Its protein is CASSLVGGRKGNEQFF.